The source of this TCR beta chain is a study of blood T cells in healthy people across ages. Trimming took off 1 base at V and 3 bases at J, with 17 bases between the two ends. The CDR3 spans 17 residues. CDR1 and CDR2 (germline): SGDLS, YYNGEE. With a J-beta primer mix and a sample-barcoded 5' primer, a second PCR ran about 7 to 11 cycles. TCRdb recomputed calls from the 5' RACE reads with MiXCR, one row per CDR3 protein. Among 1,500,000 or so distinct CDR3 sequences, roughly 43% were seen once, and the ten largest hold roughly 3.7%. Overall study results and limits: In long-lived donors, naive CD4+ cell counts and diversity exceeded those of aged donors.

Donation came from healthy Caucasian individuals in Russia who were aged about 6 to 95. Comments on this clonotype: Its antigen is not known.

The source is a woman aged 18-29 years in good health. Sequenced input: blood. The V gene is TRBV9, the J gene TRBJ2-1, with D perhaps TRBD1 (7 bases). The DNA for the CDR3 is TGTGCCAGCAGCGTAAGTGGAGGGGCAGGGGGCTACAATGAGCAGTTCTTC. Protein sequence: CASSVSGGAGGYNEQFF.